The sequence of this T cell receptor beta chain was determined in a study of cytomegalovirus exposure and HLA in healthy donors. The PCR employed 60 Vbeta primers together with 13 Jbeta primers. Assay: immunoSEQ multiplex PCR; the TCRdb copy retains only in-frame clones and omits some. The profile covers around 200,000 clones, with more than 80% appearing a single time and 0.6% to 0.7% taken by the ten largest. This CDR3 spans 14 amino acids. V shed 8 bases and J shed 0 bases, with 10 bases lying between them. Germline lookup yields CDR1 KGHSH and CDR2 LQKENI. The TCR comes from a boy aged 5-17 years in good health and CMV-seronegative. Sequenced: PBMCs. The V call is TRBV18, the J call TRBJ2-2; D might be TRBD1 (5 bases). CDR3 bases: TGTGCCAGCAAGGGGCAGGCGAACACCGGGGAGCTGTTTTTT. Translated, it gives CASKGQANTGELFF.